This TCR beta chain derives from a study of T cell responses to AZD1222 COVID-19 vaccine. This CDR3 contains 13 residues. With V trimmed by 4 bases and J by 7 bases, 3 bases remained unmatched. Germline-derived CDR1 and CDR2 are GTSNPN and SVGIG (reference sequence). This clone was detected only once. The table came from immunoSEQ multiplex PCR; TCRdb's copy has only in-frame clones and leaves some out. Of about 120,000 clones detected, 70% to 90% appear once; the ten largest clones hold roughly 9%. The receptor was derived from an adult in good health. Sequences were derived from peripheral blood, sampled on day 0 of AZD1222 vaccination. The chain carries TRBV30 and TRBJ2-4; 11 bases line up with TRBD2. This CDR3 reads CAWNLAGGNIQYF. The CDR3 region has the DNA TGTGCCTGGAACCTAGCGGGGGGCAACATTCAGTACTTC.